The rows below give T cell receptor beta chains drawn from one sample of a study of cytomegalovirus exposure and HLA in healthy donors. Method: immunoSEQ multiplex PCR; TCRdb's copy keeps in-frame clones and lacks some. The repertoire holds about 150,000 clones, with approximately 78% as singletons. The sample was PBMCs. Every receptor here comes from a woman between 40 and 55 years old in good health and CMV-seropositive. Both conserved end residues are part of each CDR3. The order of the fields is clone size, CDR3 length, J gene, V gene, D gene, CDR3 protein, CDR3 DNA. A D gene is named only where the DNA matches it firmly. The listing skips clone size in some rows; elsewhere it reads once, few, many or a size class.

NA | 15 | TRBJ1-5 | TRBV2 | NA | CASRRLQGGDQPQHF | TGTGCCAGCAGAAGATTACAGGGAGGGGATCAGCCCCAGCATTTT
NA | 13 | TRBJ1-5 | TRBV23-1 | NA | CAPGGGSNQPQHF | TGCGCCCCCGGGGGGGGTAGCAATCAGCCCCAGCATTTT
NA | 12 | TRBJ2-7 | TRBV30 | TRBD1 | CASRQGTYEQYF | TGTGCCTCTCGACAGGGTACCTACGAGCAGTACTTC
NA | 15 | TRBJ2-5 | TRBV7-2 | TRBD2 | CASSAGAGGPKTQYF | TGTGCCAGCAGCGCAGGCGCGGGGGGCCCGAAGACCCAGTACTTC
once | 15 | TRBJ2-2 | TRBV5-4 | NA | CASSLGGLKTGELFF | TGTGCCAGCAGCTTGGGGGGACTGAAAACCGGGGAGCTGTTTTTT
NA | 12 | TRBJ2-7 | TRBV7-6 | NA | CASSPTGIEQYF | TGTGCCAGCAGCCCTACAGGGATCGAGCAGTACTTC
NA | 14 | TRBJ2-7 | TRBV6-6 | TRBD1 | CASTKGTGGDEQYF | TGTGCCAGCACCAAGGGGACAGGGGGGGACGAGCAGTACTTC
NA | 15 | TRBJ2-1 | TRBV7-3 | NA | CASSLIGSSYNEQFF | TGTGCCAGCAGCTTAATAGGGAGCTCCTACAATGAGCAGTTCTTC
once | 14 | TRBJ2-1 | TRBV9 | NA | CASSPSGGSTEQFF | TGTGCCAGCAGCCCTAGTGGTGGGAGCACTGAGCAGTTCTTC
NA | 16 | TRBJ2-1 | TRBV5-8 | TRBD1 | CASTLKGTGVDGEQFF | TGTGCCAGCACCTTAAAAGGGACAGGGGTTGACGGTGAGCAGTTCTTC
NA | 17 | TRBJ1-5 | TRBV30 | NA | CAWPGGREPRRYQPQHF | TGTGCCTGGCCCGGGGGACGCGAACCTAGGAGGTATCAGCCCCAGCATTTT
NA | 17 | TRBJ2-3 | TRBV5-1 | TRBD1 | CASSFGPRTGDTDTQYF | TGCGCCAGCAGCTTCGGCCCCCGGACAGGAGACACAGATACGCAGTATTTT
NA | 14 | TRBJ1-2 | TRBV7-2 | NA | CASSDRQSLGGYTF | TGTGCCAGCAGCGACCGACAGTCTCTCGGTGGCTACACCTTC
NA | 16 | TRBJ2-1 | TRBV5-1 | TRBD2 | CASSGKTSGGCNEQFF | TGCGCCAGCAGCGGGAAGACTAGCGGGGGCTGCAATGAGCAGTTCTTC
once | 15 | TRBJ1-5 | TRBV5-3 | TRBD1 | CARSLIRGRFQPQHF | TGTGCCAGAAGCTTGATCAGGGGGCGGTTTCAGCCCCAGCATTTT
NA | 13 | TRBJ1-2 | TRBV7-8 | TRBD1 | CASSLAQDRGYTF | TGTGCCAGCAGCTTAGCGCAGGACAGGGGCTACACCTTC
NA | 14 | TRBJ2-1 | TRBV19 | NA | CASSPRNNLNEQFF | TGTGCCAGTAGTCCGCGGAACAACCTCAATGAGCAGTTCTTC
NA | 14 | TRBJ1-2 | TRBV7-8 | NA | CASSSFSTGYGYTF | TGTGCCAGCAGCAGCTTCTCCACGGGATATGGCTACACCTTC
NA | 13 | TRBJ2-7 | TRBV11-1 | NA | CASSLYLVDEQYF | TGTGCCAGCAGCTTATATTTAGTGGACGAGCAGTACTTC
few | 13 | TRBJ1-2 | TRBV30 | NA | CAWSPPSDYGYTF | TGTGCCTGGAGTCCCCCCAGCGACTATGGCTACACCTTC
NA | 15 | TRBJ1-1 | TRBV6-1 | NA | CASCLSLQGTYEAFF | TGTGCCAGCTGTTTATCTCTTCAGGGAACTTATGAAGCTTTCTTT
NA | 14 | TRBJ2-2 | TRBV4-1 | NA | CATRQEINTGELFF | TGCGCCACTAGACAGGAAATAAACACCGGGGAGCTGTTTTTT
NA | 13 | TRBJ2-2 | TRBV7-9 | NA | CASSLVRTGELFF | TGTGCCAGCAGCTTAGTGCGCACCGGGGAGCTGTTTTTT
NA | 16 | TRBJ2-3 | TRBV7-3 | TRBD1 | CASSRDRDRDTDTQYF | TGTGCCAGCAGCCGCGACCGGGACAGGGACACAGATACGCAGTATTTT
NA | 13 | TRBJ1-2 | TRBV5-5 | NA | CASSPDITYGYTF | TGTGCCAGCAGCCCGGACATAACCTATGGCTACACCTTC
NA | 13 | TRBJ2-2 | TRBV7-3 | NA | CACRQENTGELFF | TGTGCCTGTCGACAGGAGAACACCGGGGAGCTGTTTTTT
NA | 17 | TRBJ2-3 | TRBV10-3 | NA | CAISESPLSRETDAQYF | TGTGCCATCAGTGAGTCTCCACTTTCAAGAGAAACAGATGCGCAGTATTTT
NA | 17 | TRBJ1-5 | TRBV10-3 | NA | CAISESRKQALNQPQHF | TGTGCCATCAGTGAGTCCCGGAAACAGGCTTTAAATCAGCCCCAGCATTTT
NA | 15 | TRBJ2-7 | TRBV5-1 | NA | CASSLFGIGGYEQYF | TGCGCCAGCAGCTTGTTTGGGATTGGAGGTTACGAGCAGTACTTC
NA | 17 | TRBJ1-5 | TRBV27 | NA | CASSLSKGGDSNQPQHF | TGTGCCAGCAGTTTATCTAAGGGGGGGGATAGCAATCAGCCCCAGCATTTT
NA | 14 | TRBJ1-1 | TRBV2 | TRBD1 | CASRSAGGNTEAFF | TGTGCCAGCAGGTCAGCAGGGGGGAACACTGAAGCTTTCTTT
few | 14 | TRBJ1-1 | TRBV4-2 | TRBD1 | CASSQGTGETEAFF | TGTGCCAGCAGCCAAGGGACAGGGGAGACTGAAGCTTTCTTT
NA | 16 | TRBJ2-3 | TRBV7-6 | NA | CASSLAAGMPTDTQYF | TGTGCCAGCAGCTTAGCGGCGGGAATGCCCACAGATACGCAGTATTTT